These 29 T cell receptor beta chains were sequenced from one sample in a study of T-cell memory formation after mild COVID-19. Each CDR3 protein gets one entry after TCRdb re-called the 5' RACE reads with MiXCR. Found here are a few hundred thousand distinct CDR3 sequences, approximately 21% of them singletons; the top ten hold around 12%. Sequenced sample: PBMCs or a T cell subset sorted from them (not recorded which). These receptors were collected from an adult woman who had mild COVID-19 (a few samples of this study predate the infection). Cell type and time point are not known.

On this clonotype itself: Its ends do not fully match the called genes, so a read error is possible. CDR3 region: CASILALGGRNGYTF. CDR3 sequence (DNA): TGTGCCAGCATCTTAGCGTTGGGGGGACGGAATGGCTACACCTTC. The rearrangement uses TRBV7-9 and TRBJ1-2; a weak D match, TRBD1 (5 bases). Germline V gene lookup returns CDR1 SEHNR and CDR2 FQNEAQ (reference sequence). This CDR3 region has 15 residues.

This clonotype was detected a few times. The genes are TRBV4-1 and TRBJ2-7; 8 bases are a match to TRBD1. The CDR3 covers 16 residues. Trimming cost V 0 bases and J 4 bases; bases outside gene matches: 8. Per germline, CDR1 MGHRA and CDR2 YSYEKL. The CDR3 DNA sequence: TGCGCCAGCAGCCAAGAGACCGGGACAGGTGATTACGAGCAGTACTTC. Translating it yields CASSQETGTGDYEQYF.

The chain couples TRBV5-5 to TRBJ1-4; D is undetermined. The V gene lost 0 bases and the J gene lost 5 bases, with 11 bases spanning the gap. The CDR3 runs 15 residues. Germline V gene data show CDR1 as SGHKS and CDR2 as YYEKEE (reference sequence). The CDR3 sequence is CASSLVPLPNEKLFF. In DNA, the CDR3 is TGTGCCAGCAGCTTGGTCCCCCTCCCAAATGAAAAACTGTTTTTT. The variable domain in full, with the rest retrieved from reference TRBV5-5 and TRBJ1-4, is DAGVTQSPTHLIKTRGQQVTLRCSPISGHKSVSWYQQVLGQGPQFIFQYYEKEERGRGNFPDRFSARQFPNYSSELNVNALLLGDSALYLCASSLVPLPNEKLFFGSGTQLSVL.

CDR3 sequence (DNA): TGTGCCAGCAATCTGAGGAATCTGAACACTGAAGCTTTCTTT. This gives the protein CASNLRNLNTEAFF. The genes are TRBV6-2 or TRBV6-3 and TRBJ1-1, with D unclear. This CDR3 spans 14 amino acids. V was pared by 7 bases and J by 0 bases, with 12 bases between. Germline V gene data show CDR1 as MNHEY and CDR2 as SVGEGT.

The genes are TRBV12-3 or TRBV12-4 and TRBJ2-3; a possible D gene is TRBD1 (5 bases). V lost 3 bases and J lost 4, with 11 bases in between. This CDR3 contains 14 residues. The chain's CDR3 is CASSFAGPADTQYF. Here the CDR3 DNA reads TGTGCCAGCAGTTTCGCAGGGCCGGCAGATACGCAGTATTTT.

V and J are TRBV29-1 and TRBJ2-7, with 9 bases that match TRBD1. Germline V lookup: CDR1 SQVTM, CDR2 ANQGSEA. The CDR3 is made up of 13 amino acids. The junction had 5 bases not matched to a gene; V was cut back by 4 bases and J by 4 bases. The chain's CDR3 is CSVAGTGIYEQYF. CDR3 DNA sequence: TGCAGCGTTGCCGGGACAGGGATTTACGAGCAGTACTTC.

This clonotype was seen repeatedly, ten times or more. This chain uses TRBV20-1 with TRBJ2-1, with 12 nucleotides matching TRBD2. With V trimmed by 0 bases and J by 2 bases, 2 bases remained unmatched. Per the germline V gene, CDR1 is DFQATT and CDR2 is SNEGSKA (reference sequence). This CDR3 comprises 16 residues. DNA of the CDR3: TGCAGTGCTAGAGAGTCTAGCGGGAGGGCCTACAATGAGCAGTTCTTC. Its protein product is CSARESSGRAYNEQFF.

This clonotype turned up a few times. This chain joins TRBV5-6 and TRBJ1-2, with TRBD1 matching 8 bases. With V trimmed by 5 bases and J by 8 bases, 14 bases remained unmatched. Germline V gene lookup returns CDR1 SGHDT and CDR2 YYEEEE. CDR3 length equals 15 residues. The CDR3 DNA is TGTGCCAGCAGTCCCCAGGGGGCCCGAATAAGAGGCTACACCTTC. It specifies CASSPQGARIRGYTF.

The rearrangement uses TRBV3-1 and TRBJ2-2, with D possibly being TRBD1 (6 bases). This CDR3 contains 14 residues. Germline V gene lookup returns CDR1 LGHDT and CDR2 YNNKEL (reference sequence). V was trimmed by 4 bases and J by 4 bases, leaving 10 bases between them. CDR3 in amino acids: CASSPGHGTGELFF. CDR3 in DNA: TGTGCCAGCAGCCCGGGACATGGCACCGGGGAGCTGTTTTTT.

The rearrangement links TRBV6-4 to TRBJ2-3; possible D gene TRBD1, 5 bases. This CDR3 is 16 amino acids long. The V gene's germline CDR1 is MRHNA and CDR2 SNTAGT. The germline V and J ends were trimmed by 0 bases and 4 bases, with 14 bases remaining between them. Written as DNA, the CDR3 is TGTGCCAGCAGTGACTCAGCAGGGTCAACAGCAGATACGCAGTATTTT. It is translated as CASSDSAGSTADTQYF.

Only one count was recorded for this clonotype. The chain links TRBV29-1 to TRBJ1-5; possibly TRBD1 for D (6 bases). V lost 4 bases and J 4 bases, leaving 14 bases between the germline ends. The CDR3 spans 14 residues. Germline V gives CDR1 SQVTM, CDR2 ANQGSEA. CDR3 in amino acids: CSVVEDRPNQPQHF. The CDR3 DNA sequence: TGCAGCGTTGTGGAGGACAGACCGAATCAGCCCCAGCATTTT.

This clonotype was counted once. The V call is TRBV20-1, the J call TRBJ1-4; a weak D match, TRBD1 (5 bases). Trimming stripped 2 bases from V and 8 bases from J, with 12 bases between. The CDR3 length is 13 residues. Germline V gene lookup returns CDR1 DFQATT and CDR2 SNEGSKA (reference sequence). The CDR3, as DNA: TGCAGTGCTAGAAGAGGGGCAGCGGAAAAACTGTTTTTT. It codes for CSARRGAAEKLFF.

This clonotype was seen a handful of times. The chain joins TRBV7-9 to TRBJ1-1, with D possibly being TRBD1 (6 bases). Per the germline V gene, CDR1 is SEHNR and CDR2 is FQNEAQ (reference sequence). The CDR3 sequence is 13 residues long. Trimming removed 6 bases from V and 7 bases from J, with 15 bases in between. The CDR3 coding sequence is TGTGCCAGCAGTTTTGGACAGCTCCATGAAGCTTTCTTT. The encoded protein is CASSFGQLHEAFF.

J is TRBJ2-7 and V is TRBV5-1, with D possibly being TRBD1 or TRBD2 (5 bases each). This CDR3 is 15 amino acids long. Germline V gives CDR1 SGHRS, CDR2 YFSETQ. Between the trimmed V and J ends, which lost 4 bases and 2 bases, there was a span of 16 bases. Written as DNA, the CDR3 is TGCGCCAGCAGCCCCGAGGGGCAGTCTCCCTACGAGCAGTACTTC. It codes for CASSPEGQSPYEQYF.

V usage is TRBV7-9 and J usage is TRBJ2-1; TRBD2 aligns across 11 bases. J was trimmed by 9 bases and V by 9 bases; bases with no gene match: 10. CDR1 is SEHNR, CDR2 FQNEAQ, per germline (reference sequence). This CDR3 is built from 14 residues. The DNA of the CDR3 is TGTGCCAGTTCACTAGCGGGAGAGTTGGGTGAGCAGTTCTTC. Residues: CASSLAGELGEQFF.

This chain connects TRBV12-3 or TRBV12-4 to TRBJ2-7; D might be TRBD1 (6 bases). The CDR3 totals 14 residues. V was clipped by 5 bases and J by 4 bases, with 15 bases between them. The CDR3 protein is CASSVGHSAYEQYF. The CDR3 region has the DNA TGTGCCAGCAGTGTGGGACATTCCGCATACGAGCAGTACTTC.

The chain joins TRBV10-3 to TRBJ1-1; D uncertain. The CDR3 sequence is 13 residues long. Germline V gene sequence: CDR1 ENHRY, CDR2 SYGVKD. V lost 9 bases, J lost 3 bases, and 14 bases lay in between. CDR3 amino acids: CAIKQHADTEAFF. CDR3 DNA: TGTGCCATAAAACAGCACGCGGACACTGAAGCTTTCTTT.

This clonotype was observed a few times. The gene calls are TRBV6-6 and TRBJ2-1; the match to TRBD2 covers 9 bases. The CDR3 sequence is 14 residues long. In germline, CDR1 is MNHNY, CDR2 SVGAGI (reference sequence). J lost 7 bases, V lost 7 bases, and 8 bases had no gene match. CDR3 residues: CASILAGMPNEQFF. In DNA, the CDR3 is TGTGCCAGCATCCTAGCGGGAATGCCGAATGAGCAGTTCTTC.

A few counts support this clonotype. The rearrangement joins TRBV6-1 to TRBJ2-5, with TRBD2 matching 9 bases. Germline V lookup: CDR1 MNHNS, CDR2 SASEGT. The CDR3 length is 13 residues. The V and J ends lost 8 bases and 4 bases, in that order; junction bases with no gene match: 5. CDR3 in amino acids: CASRAGGRETQYF. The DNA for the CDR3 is TGTGCCAGCCGAGCGGGGGGCCGAGAGACCCAGTACTTC.

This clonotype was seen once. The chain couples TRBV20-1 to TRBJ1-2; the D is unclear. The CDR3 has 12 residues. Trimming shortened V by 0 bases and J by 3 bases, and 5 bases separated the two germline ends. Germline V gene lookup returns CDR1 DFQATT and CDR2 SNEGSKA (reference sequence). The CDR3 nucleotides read TGCAGTGCTAGAGAGTCGGACTATGGCTACACCTTC. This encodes CSARESDYGYTF.

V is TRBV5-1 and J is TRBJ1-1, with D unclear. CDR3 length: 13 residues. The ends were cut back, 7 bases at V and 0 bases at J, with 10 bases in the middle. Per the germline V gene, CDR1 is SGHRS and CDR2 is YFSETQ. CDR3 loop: CASSGGLNTEAFF. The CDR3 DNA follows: TGCGCCAGCTCCGGAGGGTTGAACACTGAAGCTTTCTTT.

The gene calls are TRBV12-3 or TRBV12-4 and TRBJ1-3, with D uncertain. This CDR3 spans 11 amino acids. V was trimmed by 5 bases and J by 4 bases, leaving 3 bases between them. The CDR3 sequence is CASSTGNTIYF. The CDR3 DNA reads TGTGCCAGCAGTACCGGAAACACCATATATTTT.

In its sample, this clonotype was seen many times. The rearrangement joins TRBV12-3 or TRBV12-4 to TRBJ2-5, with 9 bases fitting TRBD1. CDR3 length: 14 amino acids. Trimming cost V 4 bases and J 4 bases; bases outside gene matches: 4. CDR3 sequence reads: CASSSSTGGETQYF. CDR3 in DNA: TGTGCCAGCAGTTCCTCGACAGGGGGAGAGACCCAGTACTTC.

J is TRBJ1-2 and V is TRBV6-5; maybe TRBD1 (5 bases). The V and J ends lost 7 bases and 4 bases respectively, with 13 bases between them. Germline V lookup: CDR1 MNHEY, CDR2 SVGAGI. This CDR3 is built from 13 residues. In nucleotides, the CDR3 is TGTGCCAGCACCCAGGGTTTCTCCTATGGCTACACCTTC. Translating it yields CASTQGFSYGYTF.

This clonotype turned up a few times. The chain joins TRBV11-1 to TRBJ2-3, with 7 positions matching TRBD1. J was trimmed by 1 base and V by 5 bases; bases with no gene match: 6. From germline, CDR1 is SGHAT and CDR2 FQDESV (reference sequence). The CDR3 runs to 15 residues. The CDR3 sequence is CASSRQGSGTDTQYF. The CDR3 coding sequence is TGTGCCAGCAGCCGACAGGGATCAGGCACAGATACGCAGTATTTT.

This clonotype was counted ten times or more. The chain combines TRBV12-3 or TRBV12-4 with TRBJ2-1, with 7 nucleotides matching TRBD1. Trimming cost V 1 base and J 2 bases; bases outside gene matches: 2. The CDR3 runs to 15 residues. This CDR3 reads CASSLDRGTYNEQFF. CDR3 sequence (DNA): TGTGCCAGCAGTTTAGACAGGGGTACCTACAATGAGCAGTTCTTC.

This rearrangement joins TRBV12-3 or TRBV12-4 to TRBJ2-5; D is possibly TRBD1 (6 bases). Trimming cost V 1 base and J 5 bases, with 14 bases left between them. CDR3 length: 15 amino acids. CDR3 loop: CASSLGYRVGETQYF. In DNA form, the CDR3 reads TGTGCCAGCAGTTTAGGATACAGGGTTGGGGAGACCCAGTACTTC.

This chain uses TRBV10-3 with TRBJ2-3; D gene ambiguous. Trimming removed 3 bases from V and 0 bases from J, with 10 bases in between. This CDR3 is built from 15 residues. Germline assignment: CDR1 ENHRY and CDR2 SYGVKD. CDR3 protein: CAISDSAISTDTQYF. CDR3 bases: TGTGCCATCAGTGACTCAGCTATTAGCACAGATACGCAGTATTTT.

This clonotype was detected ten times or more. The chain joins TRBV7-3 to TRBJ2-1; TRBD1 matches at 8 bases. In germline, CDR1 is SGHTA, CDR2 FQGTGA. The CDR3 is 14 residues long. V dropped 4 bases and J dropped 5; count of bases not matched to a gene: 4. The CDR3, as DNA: TGTGCCAGCAGCTCAGGGGGCCGTGACAATGAGCAGTTCTTC. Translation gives CASSSGGRDNEQFF.